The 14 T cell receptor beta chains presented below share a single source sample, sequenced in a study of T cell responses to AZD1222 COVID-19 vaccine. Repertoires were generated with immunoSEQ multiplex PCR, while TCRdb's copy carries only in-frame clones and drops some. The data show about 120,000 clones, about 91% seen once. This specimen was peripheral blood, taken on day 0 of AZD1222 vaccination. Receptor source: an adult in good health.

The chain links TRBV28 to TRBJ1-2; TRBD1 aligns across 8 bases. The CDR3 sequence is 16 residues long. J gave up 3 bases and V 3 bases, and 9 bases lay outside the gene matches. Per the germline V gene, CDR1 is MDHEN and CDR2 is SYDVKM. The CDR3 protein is CASSFLQGARDYGYTF. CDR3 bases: TGTGCCAGCAGTTTCTTGCAGGGGGCGCGAGACTATGGCTACACCTTC.

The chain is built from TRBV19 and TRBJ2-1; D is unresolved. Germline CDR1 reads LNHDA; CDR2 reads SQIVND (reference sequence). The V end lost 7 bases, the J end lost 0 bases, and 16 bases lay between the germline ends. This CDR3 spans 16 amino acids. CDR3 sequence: CASKVNGPSSYNEQFF. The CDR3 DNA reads TGTGCCAGTAAGGTGAATGGCCCGAGCTCCTACAATGAGCAGTTCTTC.

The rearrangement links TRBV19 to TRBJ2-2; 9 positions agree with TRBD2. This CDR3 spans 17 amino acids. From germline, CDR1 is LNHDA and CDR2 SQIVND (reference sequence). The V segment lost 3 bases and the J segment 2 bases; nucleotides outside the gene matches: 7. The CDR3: CASSIYWRGGNTGELFF. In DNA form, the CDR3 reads TGTGCCAGTAGTATCTATTGGCGGGGGGGAAACACCGGGGAGCTGTTTTTT.

The CDR3: CASSTGQGQETQYF. Written as DNA, the CDR3 is TGCGCCAGCAGCACGGGACAGGGCCAAGAGACCCAGTACTTC. The genes are TRBV5-1 and TRBJ2-5; 9 positions agree with TRBD1. The CDR3 totals 14 residues. In germline, CDR1 is SGHRS, CDR2 YFSETQ. V shed 4 bases, J shed 1 base, and the junction held 2 bases outside the gene matches.

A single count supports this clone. DNA for the CDR3: TGTGCCAGCAGTCACAGGGGGCGGGAGACCCAGTACTTC. This translates into CASSHRGRETQYF. This chain joins TRBV12-3 or TRBV12-4 and TRBJ2-5, with TRBD1 matching over 9 bases. The CDR3 loop spans 13 amino acids. Unmatched junction bases numbered 3, after V lost 5 bases and J lost 5 bases.

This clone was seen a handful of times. The CDR3 spells CASSFTAINYGYTF. CDR3 bases: TGTGCCAGCAGTTTTACAGCCATTAACTATGGCTACACCTTC. V gene TRBV28 combines with J gene TRBJ1-2; D not resolved. Germline assignment: CDR1 MDHEN and CDR2 SYDVKM. The V and J ends lost 3 bases and 1 base respectively, with 9 bases between them. This CDR3 comprises 14 residues.

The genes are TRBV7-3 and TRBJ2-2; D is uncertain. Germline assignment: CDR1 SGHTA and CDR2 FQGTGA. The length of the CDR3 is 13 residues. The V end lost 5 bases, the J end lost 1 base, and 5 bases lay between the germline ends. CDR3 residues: CASSPMNTGELFF. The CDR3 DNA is TGTGCCAGCAGCCCTATGAACACCGGGGAGCTGTTTTTT.

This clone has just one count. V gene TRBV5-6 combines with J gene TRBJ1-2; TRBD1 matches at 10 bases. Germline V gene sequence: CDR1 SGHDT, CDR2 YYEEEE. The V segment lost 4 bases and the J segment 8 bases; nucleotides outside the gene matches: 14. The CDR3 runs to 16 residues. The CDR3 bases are TGTGCCAGCAGCCGTAAGACAGGGGGCGCAGTCGGAGGCTACACCTTC. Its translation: CASSRKTGGAVGGYTF. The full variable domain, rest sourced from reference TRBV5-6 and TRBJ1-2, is DAGVTQSPTHLIKTRGQQVTLRCSPKSGHDTVSWYQQALGQGPQFIFQYYEEEERQRGNFPDRFSGHQFPNYSSELNVNALLLGDSALYLCASSRKTGGAVGGYTFGSGTRLTVV.

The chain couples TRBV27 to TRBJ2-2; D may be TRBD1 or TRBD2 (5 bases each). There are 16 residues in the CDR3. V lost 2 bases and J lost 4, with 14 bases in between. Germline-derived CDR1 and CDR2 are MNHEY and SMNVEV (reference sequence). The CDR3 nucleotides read TGTGCCAGCAGTTTAAGGGGACGGTGGAGCACCGGGGAGCTGTTTTTT. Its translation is CASSLRGRWSTGELFF.

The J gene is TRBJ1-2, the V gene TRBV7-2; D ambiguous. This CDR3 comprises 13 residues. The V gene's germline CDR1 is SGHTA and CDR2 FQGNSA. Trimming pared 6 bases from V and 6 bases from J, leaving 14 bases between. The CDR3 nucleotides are TGTGCCAGCAGTTCATACGTAGTAGATGGCTACACCTTC. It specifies CASSSYVVDGYTF. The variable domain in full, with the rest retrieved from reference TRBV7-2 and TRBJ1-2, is GAGVSQSPSNKVTEKGKDVELRCDPISGHTALYWYRQSLGQGLEFLIYFQGNSAPDKSGLPSDRFSAERTGGSVSTLTIQRTQQEDSAVYLCASSSYVVDGYTFGSGTRLTVV.

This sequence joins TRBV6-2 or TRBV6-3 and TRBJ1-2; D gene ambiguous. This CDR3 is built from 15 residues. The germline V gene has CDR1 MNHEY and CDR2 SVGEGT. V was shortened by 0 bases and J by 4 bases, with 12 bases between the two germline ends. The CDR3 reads CASSYSGRASYGYTF. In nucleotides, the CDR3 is TGTGCCAGCAGTTACTCGGGTAGGGCCTCCTATGGCTACACCTTC.

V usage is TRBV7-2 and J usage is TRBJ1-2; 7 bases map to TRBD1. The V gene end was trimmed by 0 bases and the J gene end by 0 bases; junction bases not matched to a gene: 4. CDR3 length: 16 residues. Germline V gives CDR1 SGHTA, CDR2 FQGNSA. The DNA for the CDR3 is TGTGCCAGCAGCTTAGCACAGGGGCCTGCTAACTATGGCTACACCTTC. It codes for CASSLAQGPANYGYTF.

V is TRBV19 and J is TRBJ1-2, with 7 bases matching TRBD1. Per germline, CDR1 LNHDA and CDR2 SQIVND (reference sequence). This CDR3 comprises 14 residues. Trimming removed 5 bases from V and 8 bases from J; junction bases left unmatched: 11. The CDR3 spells CASSSGTVSEGYTF. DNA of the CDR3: TGTGCCAGTAGTTCCGGGACAGTGTCGGAGGGCTACACCTTC.

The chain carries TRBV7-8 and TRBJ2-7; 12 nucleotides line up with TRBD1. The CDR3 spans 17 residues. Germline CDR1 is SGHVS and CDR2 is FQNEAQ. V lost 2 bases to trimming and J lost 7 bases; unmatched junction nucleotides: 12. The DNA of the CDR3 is TGTGCCAGCAGCTTAAGGACCCCGGGACAGGGGGCGGTTGAGCAGTACTTC. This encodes CASSLRTPGQGAVEQYF. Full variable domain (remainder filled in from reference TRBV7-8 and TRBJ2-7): GAGVSQSPRYKVAKRGQDVALRCDPISGHVSLFWYQQALGQGPEFLTYFQNEAQLDKSGLPSDRFFAERPEGSVSTLKIQRTQQEDSAVYLCASSLRTPGQGAVEQYFGPGTRLTVT.